This T cell receptor beta chain stems from a study of human T cells and chemical hapten exposure. Turning to the study itself: Alopecia universalis, totalis or areata was present in patients who were mostly female. The variation in per-sample TCR yields arose mainly from small differences in pooled library volumes.

This CDR3 comprises 13 residues. Germline values: CDR1 MNHEY, CDR2 SVGEGT. Trimming left V 2 bases short and J 7 bases short, with 12 bases between. How the authors handled the data: 95,638 TCRs per sample was the median, with a range of roughly 20,000 to 700,000. MiXCR, run by TCRdb on the RACE reads, gives a single entry per CDR3 protein. TCRdb's processing, not the study's, gives the V and J calls here. The sample yields roughly 380,000 distinct CDR3 sequences, 5% to 6.5% seen once. The time point was: pre-sensitization, week 0. The treatment was: therapeutic diphenylcyclopropenone sensitization with weekly scalp DPC. Concerning this clonotype: Its specificity is unknown.

Whole-study results and caveats: Against controls, expanded TCRs gave rise to significantly more large CDR3 similarity clusters.

This sequence joins TRBV6-2 or TRBV6-3 and TRBJ2-7; no reliable D call. The sequences come from whole blood, collected in connection with sensitization to the hapten diphenylcyclopropenone (DPC). This sequence originates from a woman aged 45-65 years with alopecia areata. Some clones in this sample may be carry-over from other donors' samples. The CDR3 nucleotides read TGTGCCAGCAGTTACGGATCGGATGGAGAGCAGTACTTC. Translated: CASSYGSDGEQYF.